The 30 T cell receptor beta chains below all came from one sample that was sequenced in a study of T cell responses to AZD1222 COVID-19 vaccine (dated by TCRdb to the early 2020s). Read against the paper, the sample's time point label means: about 28 days (+/-7) after the second vaccine dose. The protocol used for the library was the immunoSEQ multiplex PCR assay. TCRdb mirrors the immuneACCESS table, restricted to in-frame sequences. Some clones are absent from its copies; in checked studies, under half trace to an unresolved V gene, and the reason for the others is unknown. The sample records under 150,000 clones, approximately 90% of which are singletons. Jointly, the top ten make up 6.5% of the sample. The specimen comprised peripheral blood, sampled 28 days after the second AZD1222 dose. The receptors derive from an adult who received the AZD1222 COVID-19 vaccine.

The CDR3 DNA reads as TGTGCCAGCTCACCTTCATCCGGGGAGCATCAGCCCCAGCATTTT. Protein sequence: CASSPSSGEHQPQHF. The chain links TRBV18 to TRBJ1-5; D not certain. The germline gives CDR1 KGHSH, CDR2 LQKENI. V lost 3 bases and J lost 5, with 14 bases in between. The CDR3 is 15 amino acids.

The sample holds one count of this clone. The V call is TRBV7-9, the J call TRBJ2-1; possible D gene TRBD1, 5 bases. The germline V gene encodes CDR1 SEHNR and CDR2 FQNEAQ (reference sequence). This CDR3 region has 15 residues. With 2 bases removed from V and 5 bases from J, the gap between germline ends came to 13 bases. The CDR3 spells CASSLRGHANNEQFF. The CDR3 DNA reads as TGTGCCAGCAGCTTAAGGGGCCATGCCAACAATGAGCAGTTCTTC.

This chain uses TRBV5-4 with TRBJ1-1; D not resolved. Germline V gene lookup returns CDR1 SGHNT and CDR2 YYREEE (reference sequence). CDR3 size: 15 residues. V lost 3 bases to trimming and J lost 0 bases, with 12 bases between them. In nucleotides, the CDR3 is TGTGCCAGCAGCTGGGAAGCCCGAATGAACACTGAAGCTTTCTTT. It encodes CASSWEARMNTEAFF. Drawing the rest from reference TRBV5-4 and TRBJ1-1, the complete variable domain is ETGVTQSPTHLIKTRGQQVTLRCSSQSGHNTVSWYQQALGQGPQFIFQYYREEENGRGNFPPRFSGLQFPNYSSELNVNALELDDSALYLCASSWEARMNTEAFFGQGTRLTVV.

The chain links TRBV2 to TRBJ1-1; possible D gene TRBD1, 5 bases. Germline loops: CDR1 SNHLY, CDR2 FYNNEI. Trimming took 4 bases from V and 1 from J, leaving 19 bases between them. The CDR3 extends over 17 amino acids. The CDR3 DNA is TGTGCCAGCAGTGTGACAGTTTTGTCGCCCTCGAACACTGAAGCTTTCTTT. It encodes CASSVTVLSPSNTEAFF.

This rearrangement joins TRBV5-6 to TRBJ2-1; possible D gene TRBD2, 5 bases. Germline values: CDR1 SGHDT, CDR2 YYEEEE. The CDR3 contains 17 residues. Trimming stripped 3 bases from V and 0 bases from J, with 16 bases between. The CDR3 loop is CASSSVDGLSSYNEQFF. CDR3 bases: TGTGCCAGCAGCTCGGTAGATGGACTGAGCTCCTACAATGAGCAGTTCTTC.

The chain recombines TRBV4-1 with TRBJ1-4; D unclear. Germline CDR1 is MGHRA and CDR2 is YSYEKL. Trimming removed 4 bases at V and 5 bases at J, with 11 bases between. The length of the CDR3 is 14 residues. CDR3 DNA sequence: TGCGCCAGCAGCCCGACCGACGGAAATGAAAAACTGTTTTTT. Protein product: CASSPTDGNEKLFF.

The V call is TRBV6-1, the J call TRBJ2-7; tentative D call: TRBD1 (5 bases). The germline V and J ends were trimmed by 2 bases and 5 bases, with 13 bases remaining between them. CDR1 is MNHNS and CDR2 is SASEGT in the germline V gene. This CDR3 comprises 14 residues. CDR3 in DNA: TGTGCCAGCAGTGAATTTTCAGGGATCCACGAGCAGTACTTC. It translates to CASSEFSGIHEQYF.

The gene calls are TRBV6-6 and TRBJ1-6, with D possibly being TRBD1 (6 bases). Trimming shortened V by 5 bases and J by 8 bases, and 16 bases separated the two germline ends. From germline, CDR1 is MNHNY and CDR2 SVGAGI (reference sequence). This CDR3 spans 15 amino acids. CDR3 in DNA: TGTGCCAGCAGTACGACAGGCCTCAGGGATTCACCCCTCCACTTT. Its translation is CASSTTGLRDSPLHF.

CDR3 protein: CAMGQGSYEQYF. In DNA form, the CDR3 reads TGTGCCATGGGGCAGGGCTCCTACGAGCAGTACTTC. This chain links TRBV10-3 with TRBJ2-7; the D gene is possibly TRBD1 (5 bases). There are 12 residues in the CDR3. Germline V CDR1 and CDR2: ENHRY, SYGVKD. Deletions cut 9 bases from V and 0 bases from J, with 9 bases between.

The J gene is TRBJ2-7, the V gene TRBV6-2 or TRBV6-3; D not resolved. This CDR3 is built from 15 residues. The germline V gene has CDR1 MNHEY and CDR2 SVGEGT. V gave up 4 bases and J gave up 2 bases, with 15 bases separating them. The CDR3 coding sequence is TGTGCCAGCAGTTCCGTGGACGGTCGACCCTACGAGCAGTACTTC. Residues: CASSSVDGRPYEQYF.

The chain recombines TRBV5-1 with TRBJ1-2; D is possibly TRBD1 (5 bases). Germline loops: CDR1 SGHRS, CDR2 YFSETQ. The V gene lost 3 bases and the J gene lost 9 bases, with 12 bases spanning the gap. This CDR3 is 12 amino acids long. In DNA, the CDR3 is TGCGCCAGCAGCTCGCAGGGTAGTAGCTACACCTTC. This encodes CASSSQGSSYTF. Full variable domain (missing parts from reference TRBV5-1 and TRBJ1-2): KAGVTQTPRYLIKTRGQQVTLSCSPISGHRSVSWYQQTPGQGLQFLFEYFSETQRNKGNFPGRFSGRQFSNSRSEMNVSTLELGDSALYLCASSSQGSSYTFGSGTRLTVV.

The gene calls are TRBV24-1 and TRBJ1-2, with a tentative D call TRBD1 (6 bases). CDR3 length equals 14 residues. CDR1 and CDR2 (germline): KGHDR, SFDVKD. Trimming removed 5 bases at V and 6 bases at J, with 15 bases between. The DNA of the CDR3 is TGTGCCACCAGTGGAAGTACAGGGCCCCATGGCTACACCTTC. Its protein product is CATSGSTGPHGYTF.

The chain couples TRBV4-3 to TRBJ1-4; D unclear. The CDR3 sequence is 17 residues long. CDR1 is LGHNA, CDR2 YSLEER, per germline. Trimming took 0 bases from V and 3 from J, leaving 14 bases between them. As DNA, the CDR3 is TGCGCCAGCAGCCAAGATCTAGGAGGCGGAGCTAATGAAAAACTGTTTTTT. Its protein is CASSQDLGGGANEKLFF.

In its sample, this clone was seen a few times. The chain employs TRBV7-9 and TRBJ1-3; no clear D. The germline V gene has CDR1 SEHNR and CDR2 FQNEAQ (reference sequence). The CDR3 sequence is 14 residues long. V lost 3 bases and J 4 bases, leaving 10 bases between the germline ends. DNA of the CDR3: TGTGCCAGCAGCTTGTCGGGTTTGGGAAACACCATATATTTT. Protein sequence: CASSLSGLGNTIYF.

This clone was detected only a few times. This chain uses TRBV4-1 with TRBJ1-6; 10 positions match TRBD1. Germline CDR1 is MGHRA and CDR2 is YSYEKL. The CDR3 sequence is 15 residues long. Germline trimming cut 3 bases from V and 7 bases from J; bases unmatched to any gene: 3. The CDR3 region has the DNA TGCGCCAGCAGCCACCCGGGACAGGGGAATTCACCCCTCCACTTT. Protein: CASSHPGQGNSPLHF.

The gene calls are TRBV6-5 and TRBJ2-1, with D perhaps TRBD2 (5 bases). The CDR3 runs to 15 residues. The ends were cut back, 2 bases at V and 6 bases at J, with 14 bases in the middle. Germline values: CDR1 MNHEY, CDR2 SVGAGI. CDR3 DNA: TGTGCCAGCAGTTACGGAGGAATTCTGGGCAATGAGCAGTTCTTC. This gives the protein CASSYGGILGNEQFF.

This rearrangement joins TRBV2 to TRBJ2-1, with D unresolved. This CDR3 contains 14 residues. Looked up from germline, CDR1 is SNHLY and CDR2 is FYNNEI. The germline V and J ends were trimmed by 3 bases and 3 bases, with 9 bases remaining between them. The CDR3 loop is CASSDLLLYNEQFF. The CDR3 DNA follows: TGTGCCAGCAGTGATTTACTACTCTACAATGAGCAGTTCTTC.

The rearrangement uses TRBV24-1 and TRBJ2-5; D possibly uses TRBD1 or TRBD2 (5 bases each). With 3 bases removed from V and 1 base from J, the gap between germline ends came to 11 bases. CDR3 length: 15 amino acids. Germline CDR1 and CDR2: KGHDR and SFDVKD. This chain's CDR3 is CATSDPRAGQETQYF. In DNA, the CDR3 is TGTGCCACCAGTGATCCCAGGGCGGGCCAAGAGACCCAGTACTTC.

J is TRBJ2-1 and V is TRBV5-6; the D is unclear. V was clipped by 2 bases and J by 6 bases, with 9 bases between them. CDR3 length equals 13 residues. The germline V gene has CDR1 SGHDT and CDR2 YYEEEE. The CDR3 sequence: CASSFLGLNEQFF. As DNA, the CDR3 is TGTGCCAGCAGCTTCCTAGGTCTCAATGAGCAGTTCTTC.

This chain connects TRBV12-3 or TRBV12-4 to TRBJ1-3; 9 bases line up with TRBD1. V dropped 6 bases and J dropped 15; count of bases not matched to a gene: 6. The CDR3 contains 11 residues. The CDR3 is CASSLGGQGYF. The CDR3 DNA is TGTGCCAGCAGCCTTGGGGGACAGGGATATTTT.

The J gene is TRBJ1-1, the V gene TRBV11-3, with TRBD1 matching 9 bases. Germline-derived CDR1 and CDR2 are SGHNT and YENEEA. The CDR3 runs 15 residues. Trimming removed 6 bases from V and 4 bases from J; junction bases left unmatched: 9. The CDR3 DNA follows: TGTGCCAGCAGTTCCTCCGGACAGGGGAGCACTGAAGCTTTCTTT. Translated, it gives CASSSSGQGSTEAFF.

V usage is TRBV19 and J usage is TRBJ1-1; weak D call: TRBD1 (5 bases). V gave up 3 bases and J gave up 1 base, with 9 bases separating them. The germline gives CDR1 LNHDA, CDR2 SQIVND (reference sequence). CDR3 length equals 14 residues. CDR3 loop: CASSMGPGNTEAFF. The CDR3 coding sequence is TGTGCCAGTAGTATGGGACCAGGGAACACTGAAGCTTTCTTT.

This chain joins TRBV11-2 and TRBJ2-3; D is ambiguous. The germline gives CDR1 SGHAT, CDR2 FQNNGV. This CDR3 is 14 amino acids long. Trimming took off 1 base at V and 2 bases at J, with 7 bases between the two ends. The chain's CDR3 is CASSLGSATDTQYF. DNA for the CDR3: TGTGCCAGCAGCTTAGGATCAGCCACAGATACGCAGTATTTT. The full variable domain, rest sourced from reference TRBV11-2 and TRBJ2-3, is EAGVAQSPRYKIIEKRQSVAFWCNPISGHATLYWYQQILGQGPKLLIQFQNNGVVDDSQLPKDRFSAERLKGVDSTLKIQPAKLEDSAVYLCASSLGSATDTQYFGPGTRLTVL.

The chain employs TRBV7-2 and TRBJ1-1, with D maybe TRBD1 (5 bases). V lost 1 base, J lost 0 bases, and 12 bases lay in between. The V gene's germline CDR1 is SGHTA and CDR2 FQGNSA. This CDR3 spans 16 amino acids. CDR3 sequence reads: CASSLGQPALNTEAFF. The CDR3 nucleotides read TGTGCCAGCAGCTTAGGACAGCCGGCCTTGAACACTGAAGCTTTCTTT.

This CDR3 reads CASSLGQGGYEQYF. The CDR3 coding sequence is TGTGCCAGCAGCTTGGGTCAGGGCGGCTACGAGCAGTACTTC. The V gene is TRBV5-6, the J gene TRBJ2-7; D is perhaps TRBD1 (5 bases). This CDR3 is 14 amino acids long. V dropped 0 bases and J dropped 3 bases, with 10 bases sitting between them. Germline CDR1 SGHDT, CDR2 YYEEEE.

This clone was recorded once. The genes are TRBV3-1 (or the pseudogene TRBV3-2) and TRBJ2-2; D call uncertain. In germline, CDR1 is LGHDT, CDR2 YNNKEL (reference sequence). V was trimmed by 1 base and J by 0 bases, leaving 6 bases between them. This CDR3 contains 15 residues. Written as DNA, the CDR3 is TGTGCCAGCAGCCAAGTCGCGTCGAACACCGGGGAGCTGTTTTTT. Translated, it gives CASSQVASNTGELFF.

The chain joins TRBV29-1 to TRBJ2-6, with 9 positions matching TRBD1. Germline V CDR1 and CDR2: SQVTM, ANQGSEA. This CDR3 spans 16 amino acids. The DNA for the CDR3 is TGCAGTATTCGGGACAGGGACATTTTTGGGGCCAACGTCCTGACTTTC. Its protein is CSIRDRDIFGANVLTF.

The chain carries TRBV19 and TRBJ1-2; no reliable D call. This CDR3 spans 14 amino acids. Germline lookup yields CDR1 LNHDA and CDR2 SQIVND (reference sequence). The ends were cut back, 7 bases at V and 6 bases at J, with 18 bases in the middle. CDR3 nucleotides: TGTGCCAGTAAAGCAACACCCGTTGTGGATGGCTACACCTTC. Translating gives CASKATPVVDGYTF.

The chain couples TRBV5-6 to TRBJ1-1; D is unresolved. In germline, CDR1 is SGHDT, CDR2 YYEEEE. This CDR3 comprises 13 residues. V gave up 5 bases and J gave up 4 bases, with 12 bases separating them. Here the CDR3 reads CASRQRAGTEAFF. DNA for the CDR3: TGTGCCAGCAGACAAAGGGCTGGCACTGAAGCTTTCTTT.

This chain links TRBV3-1 (or the pseudogene TRBV3-2) with TRBJ1-5, with unresolved D. V was trimmed by 1 base and J by 1 base, leaving 8 bases between them. This CDR3 is 15 amino acids long. The germline CDR1 and CDR2 sequences are LGHDT and YNNKEL (reference sequence). CDR3 bases: TGTGCCAGCAGCCAAGCCCTGGGAAGCAATCAGCCCCAGCATTTT. Its protein is CASSQALGSNQPQHF.